A single sample gave rise to the 30 T cell receptor beta chains below, sequenced in a study of T cell repertoires in cytomegalovirus infection. These receptors have no known antigen. From the reads, TCRdb called clonotypes with MiXCR, one entry per CDR3 protein. The table records about 920,000 distinct CDR3 sequences, around 30% of them present only once. The sequencing here drew on cultured CD8+ T cells from PBMCs, taken from culture after CMV antigen stimulation. The source is a human donor in good health (CMV status not recorded). Some clones in this sample may be carry-over from other donors' samples.

This clonotype was observed a handful of times. V gene TRBV7-8 combines with J gene TRBJ1-1, with D perhaps TRBD1 (5 bases). Per the germline V gene, CDR1 is SGHVS and CDR2 is FQNEAQ. The CDR3 runs 16 residues. Trimming took 5 bases from V and 1 from J, leaving 17 bases between them. The CDR3, as DNA: TGTGCCAGCAGCACCTACTTCTTGAGGGGGAACACTGAAGCTTTCTTT. This sequence encodes CASSTYFLRGNTEAFF.

This clonotype appeared a few times. The chain combines TRBV9 with TRBJ2-3; D not certain. Germline assignment: CDR1 SGDLS and CDR2 YYNGEE. The CDR3 consists of 16 residues. The V gene lost 0 bases and the J gene lost 2 bases, with 13 bases spanning the gap. The CDR3 protein is CASSVEKYGPTDTQYF. CDR3 nucleotide sequence: TGTGCCAGCAGCGTAGAGAAGTACGGACCCACAGATACGCAGTATTTT.

The rearrangement links TRBV19 to TRBJ2-6; 7 bases align to TRBD1. With 7 bases clipped from V and 4 bases from J, the junction kept 16 bases outside the gene matches. The CDR3 totals 18 residues. Germline V CDR1 and CDR2: LNHDA, SQIVND (reference sequence). CDR3 amino acids: CASIGFGTEWSGANVLTF. As DNA, the CDR3 is TGTGCCAGTATAGGGTTCGGGACAGAATGGTCCGGGGCCAACGTCCTGACTTTC.

The chain links TRBV15 to TRBJ2-1; D is unresolved. Trimming shortened V by 3 bases and J by 0 bases, and 9 bases separated the two germline ends. Germline V gene data show CDR1 as LNHNV and CDR2 as YYDKDF (reference sequence). The CDR3 is 15 amino acids. CDR3 sequence reads: CATSSSPTSYNEQFF. The DNA for the CDR3 is TGTGCCACCAGCAGCTCCCCCACCTCCTACAATGAGCAGTTCTTC.

The V call is TRBV9, the J call TRBJ2-1; D may be TRBD1 (6 bases). V was cut by 1 base and J by 13 bases, with 18 bases left in between. The CDR3 is 14 amino acids. CDR1 SGDLS and CDR2 YYNGEE come from the germline V gene. CDR3: CASSVKDSASVQFF. The CDR3 bases are TGTGCCAGCAGCGTAAAGGACAGCGCAAGTGTACAGTTCTTC.

The chain links TRBV11-2 to TRBJ2-5; 12 nucleotides line up with TRBD2. After removal of 2 bases from V and 5 bases from J, the junction contained 6 bases not matched to a gene. CDR3 length: 16 amino acids. CDR1 SGHAT and CDR2 FQNNGV come from the germline V gene. The chain's CDR3 is CASSLFPSGGDETQYF. DNA for the CDR3: TGTGCCAGCAGCTTATTCCCTAGCGGGGGGGATGAGACCCAGTACTTC.

The rearrangement links TRBV7-9 to TRBJ2-7; D unclear. Germline assignment: CDR1 SEHNR and CDR2 FQNEAQ (reference sequence). The germline V and J ends were trimmed by 1 base and 3 bases, with 4 bases remaining between them. The length of the CDR3 is 12 residues. CDR3 sequence: CASSLDIYEQYF. The CDR3 region has the DNA TGTGCCAGCAGCTTAGATATCTACGAGCAGTACTTC. Supplemented by reference TRBV7-9 and TRBJ2-7, the full variable domain reads DTGVSQNPRHKITKRGQNVTFRCDPISEHNRLYWYRQTLGQGPEFLTYFQNEAQLEKSRLLSDRFSAERPKGSFSTLEIQRTEQGDSAMYLCASSLDIYEQYFGPGTRLTVT.

This clonotype was seen at least ten times. The chain carries TRBV7-6 and TRBJ1-4; maybe TRBD1 (6 bases). Between the trimmed V and J ends, which lost 4 bases and 0 bases, there was a span of 12 bases. The CDR3 contains 16 residues. The germline V gene encodes CDR1 SGHVS and CDR2 FNYEAQ. The CDR3 here is CASSSDSSATNEKLFF. CDR3 nucleotides: TGTGCCAGCAGCTCGGACAGTAGTGCAACTAATGAAAAACTGTTTTTT.

The J gene is TRBJ2-5, the V gene TRBV7-9; D gene unclear. The V end lost 7 bases, the J end lost 2 bases, and 20 bases lay between the germline ends. The CDR3 length is 16 residues. Germline V gene lookup returns CDR1 SEHNR and CDR2 FQNEAQ (reference sequence). CDR3 coding DNA: TGTGCCAGCAAAACCTGGGTGCCAGGCGATCAAGAGACCCAGTACTTC. Translation gives CASKTWVPGDQETQYF.

The sample holds a few counts of this clonotype. V gene TRBV4-1 combines with J gene TRBJ2-1; D remains ambiguous. Trimming took 0 bases from V and 9 from J, leaving 9 bases between them. CDR3 length: 13 residues. The V gene's germline CDR1 is MGHRA and CDR2 YSYEKL. The CDR3 region is CASSQDRSSEQFF. The CDR3 region has the DNA TGCGCCAGCAGCCAAGATCGAAGCAGTGAGCAGTTCTTC.

V gene TRBV5-4 combines with J gene TRBJ2-3; D may correspond to TRBD1 or TRBD2 (6 bases each). This CDR3 is 17 amino acids long. The V gene's germline CDR1 is SGHNT and CDR2 YYREEE (reference sequence). Trimming took off 3 bases at V and 1 base at J, with 18 bases between the two ends. The CDR3 here is CASSSFGGAGGTDTQYF. DNA of the CDR3: TGTGCCAGCAGCTCGTTCGGGGGCGCCGGGGGCACAGATACGCAGTATTTT.

As concerns this clonotype: A read error may account for a junction end that differs from germline. V usage is TRBV3-1 and J usage is TRBJ1-1; possible D gene TRBD1, 6 bases. The CDR3 loop spans 19 amino acids. In germline, CDR1 is LGHDT, CDR2 YNNKEL (reference sequence). The CDR3 loop is CASTQGRLLPGHPNTEAFF. CDR3 DNA: TGTGCCAGCACCCAAGGGAGACTGTTACCGGGACACCCGAACACTGAAGCTTTCTTT.

This clonotype was detected many times. The chain combines TRBV7-2 with TRBJ2-1; 10 positions agree with TRBD2. V was clipped by 3 bases and J by 6 bases; unmatched bases: 14. The CDR3 extends over 18 amino acids. CDR1 SGHTA and CDR2 FQGNSA come from the germline V gene. The CDR3 is CASSFYLEGSGGSNEQFF. DNA for the CDR3: TGTGCCAGCAGCTTCTACCTCGAGGGTAGCGGGGGGTCCAATGAGCAGTTCTTC.

The chain couples TRBV27 to TRBJ2-1, with TRBD1 identical over 9 bases. Germline V gene lookup returns CDR1 MNHEY and CDR2 SMNVEV (reference sequence). The V segment lost 5 bases and the J segment 4 bases; nucleotides outside the gene matches: 6. The CDR3 runs 15 residues. The chain's CDR3 is CASSNGTGTYNEQFF. CDR3 nucleotide sequence: TGTGCCAGCAGTAACGGGACAGGGACGTACAATGAGCAGTTCTTC.

As concerns this clonotype: Given a much more abundant clone one base away, this may be a read error. The chain recombines TRBV7-1 with TRBJ1-2; 7 positions match TRBD1. TRBV7-1 counts as an open reading frame of uncertain function. The length of the CDR3 is 15 residues. DNA of the CDR3: TGTGTCAGCAGCAGGGGGGGCGACATTAACTATGGCTACACCTTC. Translating it yields CVSSRGGDINYGYTF.

This clonotype has just a few counts. The DNA for the CDR3 is TGTGCCAGCAGCTTAGAGGGGAGGGGGAACTACGAGCAGTACGTC. Protein product: CASSLEGRGNYEQYV. V is TRBV7-8 and J is TRBJ2-7, with a tentative D call TRBD2 (7 bases). Looked up from germline, CDR1 is SGHVS and CDR2 is FQNEAQ. Trimming removed 1 base at V and 3 bases at J, with 13 bases between. The length of the CDR3 is 15 residues.

The chain links TRBV12-3 or TRBV12-4 to TRBJ1-1; D not resolved. Deletions cut 7 bases from V and 3 bases from J, with 12 bases between. The CDR3 has 13 residues. CDR3 bases: TGTGCCAGCACCCAATACAGCTACACTGAAGCTTTCTTT. It yields the protein CASTQYSYTEAFF.

The count of this clonotype is one. Likely a read error: the CDR3 ends without its conserved phenylalanine or tryptophan. The rearrangement links TRBV7-4 to TRBJ2-5; 10 bases line up with TRBD2. J gave up 1 base and V 3 bases, and 5 bases lay outside the gene matches. The CDR3 is 16 residues long. CDR1 SGHVT and CDR2 SQSDAQ come from the germline V gene. The DNA of the CDR3 is TGTGCCAGCAGCTTTCTAGCGGGGGAGTTCCAAGAGACCCAGTACTCC. Translating it yields CASSFLAGEFQETQYS.

This chain connects TRBV20-1 to TRBJ2-2, with 9 bases fitting TRBD2. The CDR3 is 13 amino acids. V lost 2 bases, J lost 9 bases, and 4 bases stayed unmatched. In germline, CDR1 is DFQATT, CDR2 SNEGSKA (reference sequence). CDR3 in DNA: TGCAGTGCTAGACTAGCGGGACGCAGGGAGCTGTTTTTT. This gives the protein CSARLAGRRELFF.

The table lists this clonotype with many counts. The chain uses TRBV7-9 and TRBJ1-1, with D perhaps TRBD1 (6 bases). The CDR3 loop spans 14 amino acids. The germline gives CDR1 SEHNR, CDR2 FQNEAQ (reference sequence). V was pared by 1 base and J by 4 bases, with 10 bases between. The CDR3, as DNA: TGTGCCAGCAGCTTAGGCAGGGGAACCACTGAAGCTTTCTTT. It is translated as CASSLGRGTTEAFF.

This clonotype was observed once. The CDR3 coding sequence is TGTGCCAGCGTGGGGACAGGAACCTACGAGCAGTACTTC. As protein: CASVGTGTYEQYF. The chain carries TRBV27 and TRBJ2-7; TRBD1 agrees at 8 bases. CDR1 and CDR2 from the germline V gene are MNHEY and SMNVEV (reference sequence). V lost 8 bases to trimming and J lost 2 bases; unmatched junction nucleotides: 5. The CDR3 consists of 13 residues.

The genes are TRBV5-4 and TRBJ1-4; maybe TRBD1 (5 bases). CDR1 is SGHNT, CDR2 YYREEE, per germline (reference sequence). V was trimmed by 2 bases and J by 8 bases, leaving 13 bases between them. The CDR3 consists of 14 residues. The CDR3 loop is CASSFPGLQEKLFF. CDR3 bases: TGTGCCAGCAGCTTCCCGGGACTGCAGGAAAAACTGTTTTTT.

The V and J genes are TRBV6-2 or TRBV6-3 and TRBJ1-2; 7 bases agree with TRBD1. In germline, CDR1 is MNHEY, CDR2 SVGEGT. Unmatched junction bases numbered 5, after V lost 5 bases and J lost 2 bases. The CDR3 is 14 residues long. The CDR3: CASSGETGNYGYTF. Written as DNA, the CDR3 is TGTGCCAGCAGTGGGGAGACAGGGAACTATGGCTACACCTTC.

The gene calls are TRBV19 and TRBJ2-1, with TRBD2 matching 9 bases. This CDR3 region has 15 residues. Germline loops: CDR1 LNHDA, CDR2 SQIVND (reference sequence). CDR3 sequence reads: CGLVWERGAYNEQFF. In DNA form, the CDR3 reads TGTGGCCTAGTATGGGAGCGGGGGGCATACAATGAGCAGTTCTTC. Full variable domain (outside the CDR3, taken from reference TRBV19 and TRBJ2-1): DGGITQSPKYLFRKEGQNVTLSCEQNLNHDAMYWYRQDPGQGLRLIYYSQIVNDFQKGDIAEGYSVSREKKESFPLTVTSAQKNPTAFYLCGLVWERGAYNEQFFGPGTRLTVL.

Notes on this clonotype: This likely comes from a read error, as the CDR3 has no conserved phenylalanine or tryptophan at its end. The rearrangement links TRBV6-1 to TRBJ2-1; TRBD1 aligns across 7 bases. Germline V gene data show CDR1 as MNHNS and CDR2 as SASEGT. The CDR3 is made up of 16 amino acids. The ends lost 5 bases at V and 0 bases at J; junction bases unmatched: 7. This CDR3 reads CASSYRGITSYNEQFL. CDR3 nucleotides: TGTGCCAGCAGTTACAGGGGAATAACCTCCTACAATGAGCAGTTCTTA.

In this sample, this clonotype turned up a few times. This rearrangement joins TRBV15 to TRBJ1-3; D is undetermined. V lost 5 bases to trimming and J lost 4 bases, with 6 bases between them. The CDR3 extends over 12 amino acids. The germline V gene has CDR1 LNHNV and CDR2 YYDKDF (reference sequence). CDR3 in DNA: TGTGCCACCAGCGGCGACGGAAACACCATATATTTT. Protein sequence: CATSGDGNTIYF.

This clonotype was counted a few times. This chain joins TRBV2 and TRBJ2-7; D is perhaps TRBD1 or TRBD2 (5 bases each). The CDR3 spans 13 residues. With 8 bases removed from V and 3 bases from J, the gap between germline ends came to 14 bases. Germline V gene lookup returns CDR1 SNHLY and CDR2 FYNNEI. The CDR3 coding sequence is TGTGCCAGCCTATCAGGGAGCGGCTACGAGCAGTACTTC. This translates into CASLSGSGYEQYF.

Many counts were recorded for this clonotype. The J gene is TRBJ1-3, the V gene TRBV7-9; D not certain. The CDR3 is made up of 13 amino acids. Germline V gives CDR1 SEHNR, CDR2 FQNEAQ (reference sequence). Trimming removed 6 bases at V and 0 bases at J, with 6 bases between. CDR3 in DNA: TGTGCCAGCAGGGACGTCTCTGGAAACACCATATATTTT. Its translation: CASRDVSGNTIYF.

DNA of the CDR3: TGTGCCAGCAGCCAAGATAGTGTCAGACAAGAGACCCAGTACTTC. Translated: CASSQDSVRQETQYF. The rearrangement links TRBV4-2 to TRBJ2-5; D not certain. Germline lookup yields CDR1 LGHNA and CDR2 YNFKEQ. The germline V and J ends were trimmed by 0 bases and 2 bases, with 10 bases remaining between them. This CDR3 comprises 15 residues.

This chain links TRBV7-9 with TRBJ1-1, with 9 bases fitting TRBD1. This CDR3 region has 16 residues. V shed 10 bases and J 4 bases; nucleotides not matched to a gene: 16. Germline CDR1 is SEHNR and CDR2 is FQNEAQ (reference sequence). CDR3 nucleotide sequence: TGTGCCAACCCCCCACCCCCCGGGACAGGGTCCACTGAAGCTTTCTTT. Encoded protein: CANPPPPGTGSTEAFF.